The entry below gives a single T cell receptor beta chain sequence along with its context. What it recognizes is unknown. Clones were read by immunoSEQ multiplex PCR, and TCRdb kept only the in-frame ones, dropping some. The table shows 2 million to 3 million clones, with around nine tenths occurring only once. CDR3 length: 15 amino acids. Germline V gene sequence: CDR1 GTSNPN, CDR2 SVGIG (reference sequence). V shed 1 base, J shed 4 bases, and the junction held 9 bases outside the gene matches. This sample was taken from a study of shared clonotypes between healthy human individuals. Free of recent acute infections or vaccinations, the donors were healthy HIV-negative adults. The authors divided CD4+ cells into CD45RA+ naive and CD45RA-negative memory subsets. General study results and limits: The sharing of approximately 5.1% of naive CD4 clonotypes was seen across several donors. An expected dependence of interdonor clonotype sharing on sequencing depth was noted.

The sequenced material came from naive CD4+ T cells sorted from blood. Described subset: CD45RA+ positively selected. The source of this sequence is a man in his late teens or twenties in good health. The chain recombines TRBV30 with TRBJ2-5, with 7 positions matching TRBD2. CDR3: CAWSGGTGGRETQYF. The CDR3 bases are TGTGCCTGGAGTGGTGGGACGGGGGGTCGAGAGACCCAGTACTTC.